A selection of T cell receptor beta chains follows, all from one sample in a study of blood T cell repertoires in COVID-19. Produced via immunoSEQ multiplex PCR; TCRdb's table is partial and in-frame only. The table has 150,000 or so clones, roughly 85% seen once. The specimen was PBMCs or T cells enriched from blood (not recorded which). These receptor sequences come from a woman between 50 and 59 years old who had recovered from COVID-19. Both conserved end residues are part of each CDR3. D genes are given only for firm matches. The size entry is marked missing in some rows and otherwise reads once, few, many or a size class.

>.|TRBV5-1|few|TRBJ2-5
TGCGCCAGCAGCTTGGACCTATTGTCGGAGACCCAGTACTTC
CASSLDLLSETQYF
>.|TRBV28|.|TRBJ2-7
TGTGCCAGCAGTTTATCGGACATCTACGAGCAGTACTTC
CASSLSDIYEQYF
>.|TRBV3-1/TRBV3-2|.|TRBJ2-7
TGTGCCAGCAGCCAAGGTAAGGGAGGCGAGCAGTACTTC
CASSQGKGGEQYF
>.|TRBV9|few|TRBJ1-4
TGTGCCAGCAGCGTAGCTACTGCGGGGGAAAAACTGTTTTTT
CASSVATAGEKLFF
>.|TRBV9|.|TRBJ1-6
TGTGCCAGCAGCGGGGTGGGGGGACGACGTTCACCCCTCCACTTT
CASSGVGGRRSPLHF
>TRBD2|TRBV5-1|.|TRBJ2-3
TGCGCCAGCAGCTTTGGGACTAGCGGGTTGGGAGATACGCAGTATTTT
CASSFGTSGLGDTQYF
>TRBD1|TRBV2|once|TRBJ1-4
TGTGCCAGCCGACCGGACAGGACGAATGAAAAACTGTTTTTT
CASRPDRTNEKLFF
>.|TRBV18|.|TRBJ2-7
TGTGCCAGCTCATCCAGGACAGATGCCTACGAGCAGTACTTC
CASSSRTDAYEQYF
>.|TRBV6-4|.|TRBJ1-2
TGTGCCAGCAGTGACCCGGGCAGGGGCTATGGCTACACCTTC
CASSDPGRGYGYTF
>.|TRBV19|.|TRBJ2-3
TGTGCCAGTAGTATAGATCCTGGGCCTAGCACAGATACGCAGTATTTT
CASSIDPGPSTDTQYF
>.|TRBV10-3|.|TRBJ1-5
TGTGCCATTCAACGGGCAGGAGGCTTAGAGCCCCAGCATTTT
CAIQRAGGLEPQHF
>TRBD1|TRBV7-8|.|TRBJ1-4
TGTGCCAGCAGCTTGTTAAGGGGGCAGGGTGACGAAAAACTGTTTTTT
CASSLLRGQGDEKLFF
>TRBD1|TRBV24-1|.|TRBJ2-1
TGTGCCACCAGTGCAGGAGGGACAGGGAGACACAATGAGCAGTTCTTC
CATSAGGTGRHNEQFF
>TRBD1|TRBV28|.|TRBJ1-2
TGTGCCAGCAGTTTGGGGACAGGGGCTAAAGGCTACACCTTC
CASSLGTGAKGYTF
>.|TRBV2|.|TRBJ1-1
TGTGCCAGCACCGTGAACACTGAAGCTTTCTTT
CASTVNTEAFF
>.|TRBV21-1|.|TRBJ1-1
TGTGCCAGCAGCAAAGTCTCGAGCAGGAGGGTGAACACTGAAGCTTTCTTT
CASSKVSSRRVNTEAFF